Reported below is one T cell receptor beta chain. The antigen remains undetermined. The CDR3 runs 14 residues. V lost 0 bases and J 4 bases, leaving 8 bases between the germline ends. Germline CDR1 SGHRS, CDR2 YFSETQ. TCRdb re-derived calls from the multiplex PCR reads in MiXCR, one entry per CDR3 protein. The repertoire holds 6,000 or so distinct CDR3 sequences, with about 45% as singletons. This entry belongs to a study of breast tumors, draining lymph nodes, adjacent tissues. The study's findings and limits: Compared with lymph nodes, tumors were less diverse; compared with nontumor tissue, more. Tumor and nontumor repertoires were significantly more similar in luminal-like than in basal-like breast cancer. That most tumor T cells come from lymph nodes remained unproven. Findings are consistent with lymph node origin and intratumoral expansion of most tumor T cells.

The TCR originated in a female donor with breast cancer. Some clones in this sample may be carry-over from other donors' samples. The rearrangement links TRBV5-1 to TRBJ1-5; the D is unclear. Sequencing used tumor-adjacent breast tissue. The CDR3 is CASSLGVDNQPQHF. As DNA, the CDR3 is TGCGCCAGCAGCTTGGGGGTCGATAATCAGCCCCAGCATTTT. The entire variable domain, with the rest obtained from reference TRBV5-1 and TRBJ1-5, is as follows: KAGVTQTPRYLIKTRGQQVTLSCSPISGHRSVSWYQQTPGQGLQFLFEYFSETQRNKGNFPGRFSGRQFSNSRSEMNVSTLELGDSALYLCASSLGVDNQPQHFGDGTRLSIL.